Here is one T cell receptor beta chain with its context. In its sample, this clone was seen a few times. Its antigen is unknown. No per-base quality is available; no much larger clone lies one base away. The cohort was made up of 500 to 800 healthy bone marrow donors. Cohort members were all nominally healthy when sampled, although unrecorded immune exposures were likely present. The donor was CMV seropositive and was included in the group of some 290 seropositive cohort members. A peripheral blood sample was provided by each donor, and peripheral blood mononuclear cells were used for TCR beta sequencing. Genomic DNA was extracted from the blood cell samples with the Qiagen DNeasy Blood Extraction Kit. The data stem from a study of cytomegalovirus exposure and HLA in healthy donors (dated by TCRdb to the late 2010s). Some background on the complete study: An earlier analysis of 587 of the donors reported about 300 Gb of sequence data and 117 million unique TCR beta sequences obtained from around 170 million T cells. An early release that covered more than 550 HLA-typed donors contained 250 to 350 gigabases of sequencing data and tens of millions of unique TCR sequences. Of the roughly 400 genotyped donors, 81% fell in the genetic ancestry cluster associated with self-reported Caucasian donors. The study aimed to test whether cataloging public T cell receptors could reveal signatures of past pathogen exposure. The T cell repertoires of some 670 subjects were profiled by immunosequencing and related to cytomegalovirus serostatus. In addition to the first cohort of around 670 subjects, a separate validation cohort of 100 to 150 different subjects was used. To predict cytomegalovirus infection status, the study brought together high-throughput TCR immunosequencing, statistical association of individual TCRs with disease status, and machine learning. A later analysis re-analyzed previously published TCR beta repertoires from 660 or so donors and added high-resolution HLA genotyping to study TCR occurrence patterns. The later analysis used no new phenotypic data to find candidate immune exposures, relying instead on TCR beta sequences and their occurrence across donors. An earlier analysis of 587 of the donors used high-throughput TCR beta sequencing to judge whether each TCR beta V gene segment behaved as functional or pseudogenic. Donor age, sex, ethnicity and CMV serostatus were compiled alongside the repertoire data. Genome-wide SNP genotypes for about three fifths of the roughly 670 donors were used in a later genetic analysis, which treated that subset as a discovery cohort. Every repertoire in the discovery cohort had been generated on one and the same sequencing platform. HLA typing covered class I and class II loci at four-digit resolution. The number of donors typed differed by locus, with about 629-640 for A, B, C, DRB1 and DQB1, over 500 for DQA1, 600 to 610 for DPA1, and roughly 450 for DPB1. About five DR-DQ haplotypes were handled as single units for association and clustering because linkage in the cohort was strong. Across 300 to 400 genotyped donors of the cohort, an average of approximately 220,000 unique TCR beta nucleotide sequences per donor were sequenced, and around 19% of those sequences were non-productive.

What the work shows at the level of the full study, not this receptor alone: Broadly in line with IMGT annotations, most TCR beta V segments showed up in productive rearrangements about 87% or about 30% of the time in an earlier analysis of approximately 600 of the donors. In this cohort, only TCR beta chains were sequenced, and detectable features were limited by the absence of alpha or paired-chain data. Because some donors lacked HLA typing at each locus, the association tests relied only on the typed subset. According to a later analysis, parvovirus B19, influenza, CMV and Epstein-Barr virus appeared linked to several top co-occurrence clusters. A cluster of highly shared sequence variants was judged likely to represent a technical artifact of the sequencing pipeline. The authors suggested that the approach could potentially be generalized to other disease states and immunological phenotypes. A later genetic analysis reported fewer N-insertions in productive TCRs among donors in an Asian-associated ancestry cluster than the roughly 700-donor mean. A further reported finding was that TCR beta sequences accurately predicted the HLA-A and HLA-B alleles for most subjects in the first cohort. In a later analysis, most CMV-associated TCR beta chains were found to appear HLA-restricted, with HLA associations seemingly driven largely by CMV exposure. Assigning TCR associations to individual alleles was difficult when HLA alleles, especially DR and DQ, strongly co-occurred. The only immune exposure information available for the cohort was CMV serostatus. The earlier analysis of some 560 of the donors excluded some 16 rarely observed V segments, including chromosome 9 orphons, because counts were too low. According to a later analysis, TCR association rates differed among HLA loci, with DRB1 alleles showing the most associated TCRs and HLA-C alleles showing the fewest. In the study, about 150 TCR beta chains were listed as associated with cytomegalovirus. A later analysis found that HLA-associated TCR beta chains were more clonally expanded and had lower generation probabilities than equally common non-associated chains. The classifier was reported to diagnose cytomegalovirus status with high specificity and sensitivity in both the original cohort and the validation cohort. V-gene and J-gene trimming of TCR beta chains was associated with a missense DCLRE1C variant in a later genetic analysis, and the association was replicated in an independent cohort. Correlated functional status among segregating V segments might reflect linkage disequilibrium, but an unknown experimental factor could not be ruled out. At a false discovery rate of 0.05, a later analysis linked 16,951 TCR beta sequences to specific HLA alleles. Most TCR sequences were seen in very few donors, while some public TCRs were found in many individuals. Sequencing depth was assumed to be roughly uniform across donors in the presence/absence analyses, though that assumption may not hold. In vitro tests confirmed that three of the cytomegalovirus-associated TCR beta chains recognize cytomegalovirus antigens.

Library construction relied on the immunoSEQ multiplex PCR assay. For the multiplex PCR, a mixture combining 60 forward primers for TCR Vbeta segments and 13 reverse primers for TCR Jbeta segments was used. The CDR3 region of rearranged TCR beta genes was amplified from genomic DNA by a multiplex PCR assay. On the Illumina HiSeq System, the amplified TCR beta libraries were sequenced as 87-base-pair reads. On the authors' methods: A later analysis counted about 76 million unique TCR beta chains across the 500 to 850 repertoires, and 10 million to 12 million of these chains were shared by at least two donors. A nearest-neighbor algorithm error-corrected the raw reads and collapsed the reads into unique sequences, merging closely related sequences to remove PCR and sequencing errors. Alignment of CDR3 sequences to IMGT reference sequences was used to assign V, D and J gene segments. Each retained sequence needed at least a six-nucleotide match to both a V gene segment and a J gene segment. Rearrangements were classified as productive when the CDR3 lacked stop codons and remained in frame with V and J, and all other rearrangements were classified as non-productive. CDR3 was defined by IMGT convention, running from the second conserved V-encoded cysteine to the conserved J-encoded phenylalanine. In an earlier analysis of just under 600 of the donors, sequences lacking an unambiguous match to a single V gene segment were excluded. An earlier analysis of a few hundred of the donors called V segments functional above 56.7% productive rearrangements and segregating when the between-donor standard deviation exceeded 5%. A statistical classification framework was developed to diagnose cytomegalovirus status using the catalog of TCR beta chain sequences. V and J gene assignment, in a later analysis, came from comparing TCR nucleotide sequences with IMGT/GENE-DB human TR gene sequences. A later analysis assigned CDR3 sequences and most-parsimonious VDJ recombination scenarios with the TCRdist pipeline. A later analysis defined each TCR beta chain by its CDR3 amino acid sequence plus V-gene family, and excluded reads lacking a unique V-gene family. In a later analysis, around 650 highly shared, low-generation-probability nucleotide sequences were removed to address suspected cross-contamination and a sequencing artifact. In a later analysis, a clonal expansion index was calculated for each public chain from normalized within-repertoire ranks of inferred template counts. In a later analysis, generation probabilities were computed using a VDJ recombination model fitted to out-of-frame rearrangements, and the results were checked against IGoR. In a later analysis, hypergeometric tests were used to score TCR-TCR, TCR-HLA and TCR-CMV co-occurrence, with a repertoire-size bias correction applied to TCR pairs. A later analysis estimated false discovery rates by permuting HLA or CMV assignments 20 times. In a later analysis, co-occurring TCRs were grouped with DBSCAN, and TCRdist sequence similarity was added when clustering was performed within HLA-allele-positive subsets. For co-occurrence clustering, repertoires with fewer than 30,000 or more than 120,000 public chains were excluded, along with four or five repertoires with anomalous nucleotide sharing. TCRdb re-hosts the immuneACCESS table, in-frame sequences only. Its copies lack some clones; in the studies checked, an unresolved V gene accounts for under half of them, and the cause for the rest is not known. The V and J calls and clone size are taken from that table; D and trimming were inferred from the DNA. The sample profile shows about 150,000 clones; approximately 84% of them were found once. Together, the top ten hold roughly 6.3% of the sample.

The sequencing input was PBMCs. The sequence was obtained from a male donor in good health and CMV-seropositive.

Here is the DNA: TGTGCCAGCAGCTTAAGGGGTTTAGGCGGGGAGCTGTTTTTT. This gives the protein CASSLRGLGGELFF. The rearranged segments are TRBV11-3 and TRBJ2-2, with TRBD1 perhaps the D gene, on 5 matching bases. The CDR3 holds 14 amino acids from the cysteine to the phenylalanine. Of the read, only the CDR3 DNA is kept; its 42 bases are in frame from base 1. The junction carries 11 bases between V and J, which are trimmed by 2 bases and 7 bases respectively. CDR1 and CDR2, looked up from the germline V gene, are SGHNT and YENEEA.